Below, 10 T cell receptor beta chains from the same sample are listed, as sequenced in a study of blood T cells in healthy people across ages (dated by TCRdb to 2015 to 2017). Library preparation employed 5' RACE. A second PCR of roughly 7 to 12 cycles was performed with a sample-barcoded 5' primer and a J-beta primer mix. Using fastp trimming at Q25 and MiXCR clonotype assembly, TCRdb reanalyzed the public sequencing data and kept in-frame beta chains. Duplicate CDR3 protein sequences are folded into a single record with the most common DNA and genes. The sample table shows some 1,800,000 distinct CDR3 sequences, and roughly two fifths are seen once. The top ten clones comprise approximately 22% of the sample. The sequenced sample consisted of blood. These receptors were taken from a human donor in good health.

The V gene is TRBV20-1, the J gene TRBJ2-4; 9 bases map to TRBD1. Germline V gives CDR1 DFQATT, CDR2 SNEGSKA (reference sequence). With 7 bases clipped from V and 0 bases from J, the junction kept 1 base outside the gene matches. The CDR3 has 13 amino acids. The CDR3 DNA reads TGCAGTGGGGACAGGGTAGCCAAAAACATTCAGTACTTC. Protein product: CSGDRVAKNIQYF.

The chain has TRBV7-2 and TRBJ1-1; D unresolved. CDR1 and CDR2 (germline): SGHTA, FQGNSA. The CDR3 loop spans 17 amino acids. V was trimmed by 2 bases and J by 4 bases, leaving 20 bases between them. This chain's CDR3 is CASSLRGDTSSVTEAFF. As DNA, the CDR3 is TGTGCCAGCAGCTTACGCGGAGACACCTCTAGTGTCACTGAAGCTTTCTTT.

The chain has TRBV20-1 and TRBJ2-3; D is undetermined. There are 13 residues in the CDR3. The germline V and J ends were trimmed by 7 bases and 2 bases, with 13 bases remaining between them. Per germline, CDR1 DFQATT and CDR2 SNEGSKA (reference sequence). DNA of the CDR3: TGCAGTGAGAGAAAGGAAAACACAGATACGCAGTATTTT. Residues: CSERKENTDTQYF.

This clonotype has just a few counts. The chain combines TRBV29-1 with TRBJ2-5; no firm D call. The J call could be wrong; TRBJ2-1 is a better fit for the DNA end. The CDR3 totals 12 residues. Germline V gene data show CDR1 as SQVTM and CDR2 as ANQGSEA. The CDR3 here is CSVDLGQETQFF. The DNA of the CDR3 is TGCAGCGTTGATTTAGGGCAAGAGACCCAGTTCTTC.

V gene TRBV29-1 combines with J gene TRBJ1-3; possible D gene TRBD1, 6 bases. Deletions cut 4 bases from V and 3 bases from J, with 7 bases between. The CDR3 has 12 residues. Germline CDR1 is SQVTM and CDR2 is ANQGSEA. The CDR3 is CSVAGVGNTIYF. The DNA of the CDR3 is TGCAGCGTTGCAGGGGTTGGAAACACCATATATTTT.

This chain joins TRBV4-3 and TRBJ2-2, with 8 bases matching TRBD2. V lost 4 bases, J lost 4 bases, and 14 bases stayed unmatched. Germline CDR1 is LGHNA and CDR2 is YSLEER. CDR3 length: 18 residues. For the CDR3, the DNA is TGCGCCAGCAGCCGACATCTCGGGGGGGGCCTAGGCACCGGGGAGCTGTTTTTT. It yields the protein CASSRHLGGGLGTGELFF.

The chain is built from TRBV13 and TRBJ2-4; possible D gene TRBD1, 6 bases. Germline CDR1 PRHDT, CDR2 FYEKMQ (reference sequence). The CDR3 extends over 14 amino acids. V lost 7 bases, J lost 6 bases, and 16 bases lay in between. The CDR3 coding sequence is TGTGCCAGCACCCAAAGGGGGAATTTAAACATTCAGTACTTC. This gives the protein CASTQRGNLNIQYF.

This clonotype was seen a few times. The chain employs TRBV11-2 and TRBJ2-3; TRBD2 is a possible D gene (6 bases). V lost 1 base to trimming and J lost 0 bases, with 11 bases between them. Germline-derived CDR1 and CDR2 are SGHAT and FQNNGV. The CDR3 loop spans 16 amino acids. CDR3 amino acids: CASSLVIGTSTDTQYF. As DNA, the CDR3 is TGTGCCAGCAGCTTAGTGATCGGGACTAGCACAGATACGCAGTATTTT.

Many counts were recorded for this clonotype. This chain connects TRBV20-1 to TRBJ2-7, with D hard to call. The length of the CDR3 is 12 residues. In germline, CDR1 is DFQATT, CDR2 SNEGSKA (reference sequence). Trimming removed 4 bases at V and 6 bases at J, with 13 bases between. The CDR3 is CSAKGLVFEQYF. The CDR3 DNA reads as TGCAGTGCTAAAGGTCTTGTCTTCGAGCAGTACTTC.

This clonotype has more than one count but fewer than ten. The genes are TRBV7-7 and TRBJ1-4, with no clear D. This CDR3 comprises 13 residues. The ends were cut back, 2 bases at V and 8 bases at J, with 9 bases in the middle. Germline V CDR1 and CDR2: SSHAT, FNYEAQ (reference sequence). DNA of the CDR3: TGTGCCAGCAGCTTATGGTTGGGCGAAAAACTGTTTTTT. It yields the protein CASSLWLGEKLFF.